This is a list of T cell receptor beta chains from one sample in a study of blood T cell repertoires in COVID-19. Clones were read by immunoSEQ multiplex PCR, and TCRdb kept only the in-frame ones, dropping some. This table has 200,000 to 250,000 clones, about 86% appearing once. The material sequenced was PBMCs or T cells enriched from blood (not recorded which). These receptor sequences come from a woman in her thirties or forties with acute COVID-19. The CDR3 runs from the conserved cysteine through the conserved F or W. Fields, in order: CDR3 protein, CDR3 DNA, J gene, V gene, D gene, clone size. A D gene is named only where the DNA matches it firmly. The listing skips clone size in some rows; elsewhere it reads once, few, many or a size class.

CDR3 protein: CASSLTGGGSGNTIYF; CDR3 DNA: TGTGCCAGCAGCTTGACAGGGGGCGGCTCTGGAAACACCATATATTTT; J gene: TRBJ1-3; V gene: TRBV11-2; D gene: TRBD1; clone size: NA
CDR3 protein: CASSLGAGRRTEAFF; CDR3 DNA: TGTGCCAGCAGCCTGGGGGCGGGGCGACGCACTGAAGCTTTCTTT; J gene: TRBJ1-1; V gene: TRBV5-5; D gene: NA; clone size: NA
CDR3 protein: CASANRDSNQPQHF; CDR3 DNA: TGTGCCAGCGCCAACAGGGATAGCAATCAGCCCCAGCATTTT; J gene: TRBJ1-5; V gene: TRBV19; D gene: NA; clone size: NA
CDR3 protein: CASSQSNRGNQPQHF; CDR3 DNA: TGTGCCAGCAGCCAATCCAACAGGGGCAATCAGCCCCAGCATTTT; J gene: TRBJ1-5; V gene: TRBV3-1/TRBV3-2; D gene: NA; clone size: NA
CDR3 protein: CASRDRDYEQYF; CDR3 DNA: TGCGCCAGCAGGGACAGGGACTACGAGCAGTACTTC; J gene: TRBJ2-7; V gene: TRBV5-1; D gene: TRBD1; clone size: once
CDR3 protein: CASSLTSTGELFF; CDR3 DNA: TGCGCCAGCAGCTTGACTAGCACCGGGGAGCTGTTTTTT; J gene: TRBJ2-2; V gene: TRBV5-1; D gene: NA; clone size: NA
CDR3 protein: CATSRLDSASGEPSTDTQYF; CDR3 DNA: TGTGCCACCAGCAGATTAGATTCGGCTAGCGGGGAACCAAGCACAGATACGCAGTATTTT; J gene: TRBJ2-3; V gene: TRBV15; D gene: TRBD2; clone size: NA
CDR3 protein: CASSKGGGGQPQHF; CDR3 DNA: TGTGCCAGCAGCAAAGGGGGAGGGGGACAGCCCCAGCATTTT; J gene: TRBJ1-5; V gene: TRBV21-1; D gene: NA; clone size: once
CDR3 protein: CATSGSGGFETQYF; CDR3 DNA: TGTGCCACCAGTGGGAGCGGAGGTTTTGAGACCCAGTACTTC; J gene: TRBJ2-5; V gene: TRBV24-1; D gene: NA; clone size: NA
CDR3 protein: CASRGGQGAVWGYTF; CDR3 DNA: TGTGCCAGTAGGGGCGGACAGGGGGCTGTTTGGGGCTACACCTTC; J gene: TRBJ1-2; V gene: TRBV19; D gene: TRBD1; clone size: NA
CDR3 protein: CSVGDRPSYEQYF; CDR3 DNA: TGCAGCGTGGGAGACAGGCCCTCCTACGAGCAGTACTTC; J gene: TRBJ2-7; V gene: TRBV29-1; D gene: NA; clone size: many
CDR3 protein: CASSREGSSYNEQFF; CDR3 DNA: TGTGCCAGCAGCAGGGAGGGGAGCTCCTACAATGAGCAGTTCTTC; J gene: TRBJ2-1; V gene: TRBV7-8; D gene: TRBD2; clone size: once
CDR3 protein: CASSLSDGGAYGYTF; CDR3 DNA: TGTGCCAGCAGCTTATCGGACGGGGGGGCCTATGGCTACACCTTC; J gene: TRBJ1-2; V gene: TRBV11-2; D gene: NA; clone size: NA
CDR3 protein: CASSEFSLWLGNQPQHF; CDR3 DNA: TGCGCCAGCAGTGAGTTCTCCCTATGGTTGGGCAATCAGCCCCAGCATTTT; J gene: TRBJ1-5; V gene: TRBV10-2; D gene: NA; clone size: NA
CDR3 protein: CASSARGNTEAFF; CDR3 DNA: TGCGCCAGCAGCGCAAGGGGGAACACTGAAGCTTTCTTT; J gene: TRBJ1-1; V gene: TRBV4-3; D gene: NA; clone size: NA
CDR3 protein: CASSRQLAAPEETQYF; CDR3 DNA: TGTGCCAGCAGCCGTCAACTAGCGGCCCCGGAGGAGACCCAGTACTTC; J gene: TRBJ2-5; V gene: TRBV25-1; D gene: TRBD2; clone size: once
CDR3 protein: CAISELGLAGNGEQYF; CDR3 DNA: TGTGCCATCAGTGAGTTGGGACTAGCGGGGAATGGCGAGCAGTACTTC; J gene: TRBJ2-7; V gene: TRBV10-3; D gene: TRBD2; clone size: NA
CDR3 protein: CASSIRTSGREVNEQFF; CDR3 DNA: TGTGCCAGCAGCATAAGGACTAGCGGGAGAGAGGTCAATGAGCAGTTCTTC; J gene: TRBJ2-1; V gene: TRBV7-9; D gene: TRBD2; clone size: NA
CDR3 protein: CASSQTVQPQHF; CDR3 DNA: TGTGCCAGCAGCCAGACAGTTCAGCCCCAGCATTTT; J gene: TRBJ1-5; V gene: TRBV6-5; D gene: NA; clone size: NA
CDR3 protein: CASSLAGKPGEQYF; CDR3 DNA: TGCGCCAGCAGCTTGGCCGGGAAGCCCGGCGAGCAGTACTTC; J gene: TRBJ2-7; V gene: TRBV5-1; D gene: NA; clone size: NA
CDR3 protein: CASTFTGVYGYTF; CDR3 DNA: TGTGCCAGCACCTTTACAGGAGTCTATGGCTACACCTTC; J gene: TRBJ1-2; V gene: TRBV12-3/TRBV12-4; D gene: NA; clone size: NA
CDR3 protein: CASSQYTGGAEAFF; CDR3 DNA: TGTGCCAGCAGCCAATATACAGGGGGGGCTGAAGCTTTCTTT; J gene: TRBJ1-1; V gene: TRBV14; D gene: TRBD1; clone size: few
CDR3 protein: CATSREGGANTGELFF; CDR3 DNA: TGTGCCACCAGCCGCGAGGGGGGGGCGAACACCGGGGAGCTGTTTTTT; J gene: TRBJ2-2; V gene: TRBV15; D gene: NA; clone size: NA
CDR3 protein: CASSSRLAGGVDTQYF; CDR3 DNA: TGCGCCAGCAGCTCCCGACTAGCGGGAGGGGTAGATACGCAGTATTTT; J gene: TRBJ2-3; V gene: TRBV5-1; D gene: TRBD2; clone size: NA
CDR3 protein: CASSPETSGGPYNEQFF; CDR3 DNA: TGTGCCAGCAGCCCAGAAACTAGCGGAGGTCCCTACAATGAGCAGTTCTTC; J gene: TRBJ2-1; V gene: TRBV7-9; D gene: TRBD2; clone size: NA
CDR3 protein: CASSLSGTGDTGELFF; CDR3 DNA: TGTGCCAGCAGCTTATCAGGGACAGGGGACACCGGGGAGCTGTTTTTT; J gene: TRBJ2-2; V gene: TRBV7-2; D gene: TRBD1; clone size: NA
CDR3 protein: CASSPRDSYNSPLHF; CDR3 DNA: TGCGCCAGCAGCCCCCGGGACAGTTATAATTCACCCCTCCACTTT; J gene: TRBJ1-6; V gene: TRBV5-1; D gene: TRBD1; clone size: once
CDR3 protein: CASSFGAGLETQYF; CDR3 DNA: TGTGCCAGCAGTTTCGGAGCGGGGCTGGAGACCCAGTACTTC; J gene: TRBJ2-5; V gene: TRBV27; D gene: TRBD2; clone size: once
CDR3 protein: CATSGRDRSYEQYF; CDR3 DNA: TGTGCCACCAGCGGACGGGACAGGTCCTACGAGCAGTACTTC; J gene: TRBJ2-7; V gene: TRBV15; D gene: TRBD1; clone size: NA
CDR3 protein: CASSTSQGQYF; CDR3 DNA: TGTGCCAGTAGTACATCGCAGGGGCAGTATTTT; J gene: TRBJ2-3; V gene: TRBV19; D gene: NA; clone size: NA
CDR3 protein: CASSQDWRRGGPNEQFF; CDR3 DNA: TGCGCCAGCAGCCAAGATTGGAGGCGGGGGGGCCCGAATGAGCAGTTCTTC; J gene: TRBJ2-1; V gene: TRBV4-1; D gene: TRBD2; clone size: NA
CDR3 protein: CASTPRTGTSYEQYF; CDR3 DNA: TGTGCCAGCACCCCCCGGACAGGGACGTCCTACGAGCAGTACTTC; J gene: TRBJ2-7; V gene: TRBV6-5; D gene: TRBD1; clone size: NA
CDR3 protein: CASSLPRQIQTNYGYTF; CDR3 DNA: TGTGCCAGCAGTTTGCCCCGACAGATCCAAACTAACTATGGCTACACCTTC; J gene: TRBJ1-2; V gene: TRBV28; D gene: NA; clone size: NA
CDR3 protein: CASSLRGTSGKTYNEQFF; CDR3 DNA: TGTGCCAGCAGCTTAAGGGGGACTAGCGGGAAAACCTACAATGAGCAGTTCTTC; J gene: TRBJ2-1; V gene: TRBV7-3; D gene: TRBD2; clone size: NA
CDR3 protein: CASSSGQGVREQYF; CDR3 DNA: TGTGCCAGCAGCTCGGGACAGGGGGTTCGCGAGCAGTACTTC; J gene: TRBJ2-7; V gene: TRBV2; D gene: TRBD1; clone size: once
CDR3 protein: CASGTSGGPSTDTQYF; CDR3 DNA: TGTGCCAGCGGGACTAGCGGGGGGCCAAGCACAGATACGCAGTATTTT; J gene: TRBJ2-3; V gene: TRBV2; D gene: TRBD2; clone size: NA
CDR3 protein: CASSKRPQRSQPQHF; CDR3 DNA: TGCGCCAGCAGCAAAAGACCCCAACGGAGTCAGCCCCAGCATTTT; J gene: TRBJ1-5; V gene: TRBV5-1; D gene: NA; clone size: NA
CDR3 protein: CSVRRGLSHAGELFF; CDR3 DNA: TGCAGCGTCCGAAGGGGGCTATCTCACGCCGGGGAGCTGTTTTTT; J gene: TRBJ2-2; V gene: TRBV29-1; D gene: TRBD1; clone size: NA
CDR3 protein: CASSDGLAITDTQYF; CDR3 DNA: TGTGCCAGCAGCGATGGACTAGCGATAACAGATACGCAGTATTTT; J gene: TRBJ2-3; V gene: TRBV9; D gene: TRBD2; clone size: NA
CDR3 protein: CASSMAQGINQPQHF; CDR3 DNA: TGTGCCAGTAGTATGGCCCAGGGAATCAATCAGCCCCAGCATTTT; J gene: TRBJ1-5; V gene: TRBV19; D gene: NA; clone size: once